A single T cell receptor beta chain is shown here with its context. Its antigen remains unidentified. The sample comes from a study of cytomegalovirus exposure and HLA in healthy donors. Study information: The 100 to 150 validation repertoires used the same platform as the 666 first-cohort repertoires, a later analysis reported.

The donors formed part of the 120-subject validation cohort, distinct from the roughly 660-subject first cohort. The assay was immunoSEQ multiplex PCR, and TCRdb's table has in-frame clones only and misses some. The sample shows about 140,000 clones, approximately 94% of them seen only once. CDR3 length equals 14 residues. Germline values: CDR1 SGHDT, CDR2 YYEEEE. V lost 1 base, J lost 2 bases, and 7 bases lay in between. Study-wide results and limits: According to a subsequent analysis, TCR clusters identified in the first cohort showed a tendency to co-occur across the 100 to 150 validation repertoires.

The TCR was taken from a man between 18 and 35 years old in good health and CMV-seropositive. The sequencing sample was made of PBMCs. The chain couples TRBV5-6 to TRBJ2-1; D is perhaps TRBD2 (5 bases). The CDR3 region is CASSLWGAYNEQFF. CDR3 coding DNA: TGTGCCAGCAGCTTGTGGGGAGCCTACAATGAGCAGTTCTTC.